Following are 30 T cell receptor beta chains from one sample sequenced in a study of beta chain features in type 1 diabetes. The entirety of the isolated RNA underwent reverse transcription, so expressed TCRB transcripts were sequenced. Profiled with immunoSEQ multiplex PCR; TCRdb holds only in-frame clones, not every one. The repertoire consists of 250,000 to 300,000 clones, with 8% occurring once and the leading ten covering under 1.3%. Sequencing was done on a sample of central memory CD4+ T cells from blood. The receptors originated from a woman under 30 in good health.

The CDR3 nucleotides are TGTGCCAGCAGCCAAGAGGGGTCCAGCGGGAGGGTTTACAATGAGCAGTTCTTC. Amino acid sequence: CASSQEGSSGRVYNEQFF. The V and J genes are TRBV4-2 and TRBJ2-1; 10 nucleotides match TRBD2. The CDR3 contains 18 residues. Trimming removed 0 bases from V and 4 bases from J; junction bases left unmatched: 9. From germline, CDR1 is LGHNA and CDR2 YNFKEQ.

This clone was seen many times. CDR3 sequence: CASRRPGLANNEQFF. The CDR3 DNA follows: TGTGCCAGCAGACGGCCGGGACTAGCGAACAATGAGCAGTTCTTC. The chain carries TRBV19 and TRBJ2-1; 10 positions agree with TRBD2. Losses at the gene ends were 9 bases for V and 5 bases for J; bases not matched to a gene: 10. Per germline, CDR1 LNHDA and CDR2 SQIVND (reference sequence). The CDR3 loop spans 15 amino acids.

V usage is TRBV27 and J usage is TRBJ2-7; 10 nucleotides agree with TRBD2. CDR3 length: 16 residues. Germline CDR1 is MNHEY and CDR2 is SMNVEV (reference sequence). With V trimmed by 0 bases and J by 4 bases, 6 bases remained unmatched. This chain's CDR3 is CASSLSRTSGAYEQYF. In nucleotides, the CDR3 is TGTGCCAGCAGTTTATCCCGGACTAGCGGAGCGTACGAGCAGTACTTC.

The V call is TRBV28, the J call TRBJ1-1, with D maybe TRBD1 (6 bases). CDR1 and CDR2 from the germline V gene are MDHEN and SYDVKM. The length of the CDR3 is 15 residues. V was cut by 7 bases and J by 0 bases, with 15 bases left in between. The CDR3 DNA reads as TGTGCCAGCAAGGGACACTCTCTCATGAACACTGAAGCTTTCTTT. Its translation is CASKGHSLMNTEAFF.

This clone was seen a few times. The rearrangement uses TRBV28 and TRBJ2-1, with 8 bases lining up with TRBD2. This CDR3 has 14 amino acids. V shed 5 bases and J 3 bases; nucleotides not matched to a gene: 3. Germline lookup yields CDR1 MDHEN and CDR2 SYDVKM. The CDR3 nucleotides read TGTGCCAGCAGTCTAAGCGGGGGCTACAATGAGCAGTTCTTC. This gives the protein CASSLSGGYNEQFF.

This clone has more than one count but fewer than ten. The chain joins TRBV4-2 to TRBJ2-5, with a weak D call TRBD2 (5 bases). Germline lookup yields CDR1 LGHNA and CDR2 YNFKEQ. The germline V and J ends were trimmed by 0 bases and 8 bases, with 19 bases remaining between them. The CDR3 is made up of 16 amino acids. The CDR3 here is CASSQERGSLGRTQYF. The DNA of the CDR3 is TGTGCCAGCAGCCAAGAAAGAGGGTCTCTAGGGCGTACCCAGTACTTC.

The V and J genes are TRBV2 and TRBJ2-7; D remains unclear. This CDR3 has 11 amino acids. Trimming stripped 6 bases from V and 2 bases from J, with 5 bases between. Per the germline V gene, CDR1 is SNHLY and CDR2 is FYNNEI. CDR3 nucleotides: TGTGCCAGCAGACTTGCCTACGAGCAGTACTTC. It yields the protein CASRLAYEQYF.

This clone was observed a few times. This chain uses TRBV12-5 with TRBJ1-2; perhaps TRBD1 as D (6 bases). Germline V gene lookup returns CDR1 LGHNT and CDR2 FRNRAP. V was trimmed by 6 bases and J by 8 bases, leaving 13 bases between them. The CDR3 has 12 amino acids. CDR3 region: CASGDQGTGYTF. CDR3 coding DNA: TGTGCTAGTGGCGACCAGGGGACCGGCTACACCTTC.

V is TRBV29-1 and J is TRBJ2-3; maybe TRBD1 (6 bases). From germline, CDR1 is SQVTM and CDR2 ANQGSEA. The V end was cut by 4 bases, the J end by 6 bases, with 11 bases between. The CDR3 contains 12 residues. The DNA for the CDR3 is TGCAGCGTTGCAGGGGTGGGGGATACGCAGTATTTT. It specifies CSVAGVGDTQYF.

This clone was seen repeatedly, ten times or more. CDR3 nucleotides: TGCGCCAGCAGCTTGATCGTGGGGGAGGACACTGAAGCTTTCTTT. Translated: CASSLIVGEDTEAFF. The chain employs TRBV5-1 and TRBJ1-1; weak D call: TRBD1 (5 bases). Germline V gene data show CDR1 as SGHRS and CDR2 as YFSETQ. The CDR3 is made up of 15 amino acids. V lost 1 base to trimming and J lost 3 bases, with 13 bases between them. Full variable domain (rest looked up from reference TRBV5-1 and TRBJ1-1): KAGVTQTPRYLIKTRGQQVTLSCSPISGHRSVSWYQQTPGQGLQFLFEYFSETQRNKGNFPGRFSGRQFSNSRSEMNVSTLELGDSALYLCASSLIVGEDTEAFFGQGTRLTVV.

The J gene is TRBJ1-5, the V gene TRBV2; tentatively, D is TRBD1 (5 bases). The germline V gene has CDR1 SNHLY and CDR2 FYNNEI. The CDR3 totals 13 residues. Between the trimmed V and J ends, which lost 11 bases and 2 bases, there was a span of 13 bases. The CDR3 protein is CACAREGNQPQHF. As DNA, the CDR3 is TGTGCCTGCGCCAGGGAAGGCAATCAGCCCCAGCATTTT.

The chain is built from TRBV7-2 and TRBJ2-5; 9 nucleotides match TRBD1. J was trimmed by 5 bases and V by 4 bases; bases with no gene match: 11. The CDR3 extends over 16 amino acids. Germline V gene sequence: CDR1 SGHTA, CDR2 FQGNSA. CDR3 sequence reads: CASSSIQGARGETQYF. The CDR3 region has the DNA TGTGCCAGCAGCTCCATACAGGGGGCGCGAGGGGAGACCCAGTACTTC.

The CDR3 DNA sequence: TGCGCCAGCAGCTTGCACCCCAGGTCCCAGGAGAATGGCTACACCTTC. Amino acids: CASSLHPRSQENGYTF. The chain is built from TRBV5-1 and TRBJ1-2; D gene uncertain. With 1 base removed from V and 6 bases from J, the gap between germline ends came to 19 bases. Germline lookup yields CDR1 SGHRS and CDR2 YFSETQ. This CDR3 is 16 amino acids long.

The table lists this clone with a few counts. The chain recombines TRBV6-1 with TRBJ2-7; TRBD1 might be the D (7 bases). The V end lost 2 bases, the J end lost 7 bases, and 12 bases lay between the germline ends. This CDR3 region has 13 residues. CDR1 MNHNS and CDR2 SASEGT come from the germline V gene. The DNA for the CDR3 is TGTGCCAGCAGTGAACAGGGGGGATTAGAGCAGTACGTC. This codes for CASSEQGGLEQYV.

This clone was detected only a few times. The rearrangement uses TRBV9 and TRBJ1-6; D gene uncertain. Germline CDR1 reads SGDLS; CDR2 reads YYNGEE. This CDR3 spans 16 amino acids. V was pared by 3 bases and J by 0 bases, with 10 bases between. The CDR3 DNA follows: TGTGCCAGCAGCGGAGGAGGGAGCTCCTATAATTCACCCCTCCACTTT. This translates into CASSGGGSSYNSPLHF.

V and J are TRBV18 and TRBJ2-7; TRBD2 might be the D (6 bases). Germline V gives CDR1 KGHSH, CDR2 LQKENI. CDR3 length: 13 amino acids. Trimming shortened V by 4 bases and J by 0 bases, and 7 bases separated the two germline ends. In DNA form, the CDR3 reads TGTGCCAGCTCACGGGACTCCTCCTACGAGCAGTACGTC. Its protein product is CASSRDSSYEQYV.

Many counts were recorded for this clone. The chain recombines TRBV19 with TRBJ1-2; maybe TRBD1 (6 bases). Germline lookup yields CDR1 LNHDA and CDR2 SQIVND (reference sequence). Trimming shortened V by 2 bases and J by 7 bases, and 20 bases separated the two germline ends. The CDR3 totals 16 residues. The CDR3 sequence: CASSIPVGRGGSGYTF. CDR3 sequence (DNA): TGTGCCAGTAGTATACCCGTAGGCAGGGGAGGGTCTGGCTACACCTTC.

This clone was counted only a few times. The genes are TRBV11-2 and TRBJ1-2, with TRBD1 as a possible D gene (5 bases). Germline V CDR1 and CDR2: SGHAT, FQNNGV. V was cut by 1 base and J by 4 bases, with 10 bases left in between. This CDR3 has 14 amino acids. CDR3 nucleotides: TGTGCCAGCAGCTTAGTCGGGCAGGGCTATGGCTACACCTTC. Translating it yields CASSLVGQGYGYTF.

This clone appeared a few times. The chain recombines TRBV7-7 with TRBJ1-3; D ambiguous. This CDR3 contains 13 residues. Germline V gene lookup returns CDR1 SSHAT and CDR2 FNYEAQ (reference sequence). V was cut by 5 bases and J by 4 bases, with 9 bases left in between. CDR3 bases: TGTGCCAGCAGCGACTCGGTCGGAAACACCATATATTTT. It specifies CASSDSVGNTIYF.

The table lists this clone with many counts. V is TRBV18 and J is TRBJ2-1, with 11 bases matching TRBD2. Germline CDR1 KGHSH, CDR2 LQKENI. Trimming took 6 bases from V and 0 from J; bases not matched to a gene: 4. This CDR3 has 16 amino acids. Here the CDR3 DNA reads TGTGCCAGCTCGCCCACTAGCGGGAGCTCCTACAATGAGCAGTTCTTC. Amino acid sequence: CASSPTSGSSYNEQFF.

The chain uses TRBV27 and TRBJ2-5; 9 nucleotides line up with TRBD1. The CDR3 extends over 18 amino acids. J gave up 5 bases and V 7 bases, and 20 bases lay outside the gene matches. The V gene's germline CDR1 is MNHEY and CDR2 SMNVEV (reference sequence). CDR3 amino acids: CASIRRGLRTGEMETQYF. DNA of the CDR3: TGTGCCAGCATTCGGAGGGGACTCAGGACAGGGGAAATGGAGACCCAGTACTTC.

V usage is TRBV2 and J usage is TRBJ2-7; D gene ambiguous. Germline V gene data show CDR1 as SNHLY and CDR2 as FYNNEI. Trimming shortened V by 1 base and J by 2 bases, and 3 bases separated the two germline ends. The CDR3 has 12 residues. CDR3 in amino acids: CASSEDTYEQYV. The CDR3 DNA follows: TGTGCCAGCAGTGAAGACACCTACGAGCAGTACGTC.

V is TRBV6-5 and J is TRBJ1-3; weak D call: TRBD1 (6 bases). V was shortened by 6 bases and J by 2 bases, with 11 bases between the two germline ends. The CDR3 contains 14 residues. Germline loops: CDR1 MNHEY, CDR2 SVGAGI. The CDR3: CASRSEGAGNTIYF. Here the CDR3 DNA reads TGTGCCAGCAGAAGCGAGGGGGCTGGAAACACCATATATTTT.

Comments on this clone: The same CDR3 also results from other DNA sequences found in this sample. The J gene is TRBJ2-3, the V gene TRBV4-3, with D possibly called TRBD1 or TRBD2 (5 bases each). CDR3 length equals 14 residues. The V end was cut by 1 base, the J end by 1 base, with 6 bases between. Germline loops: CDR1 LGHNA, CDR2 YSLEER. CDR3 loop: CASSQVGGTDTQYF. CDR3 sequence (DNA): TGCGCCAGCAGCCAAGTGGGGGGCACAGATACGCAGTATTTT.

This clone has a handful of counts. This chain links TRBV5-4 with TRBJ2-1, with D unresolved. This CDR3 has 11 amino acids. Germline loops: CDR1 SGHNT, CDR2 YYREEE (reference sequence). V gave up 9 bases and J gave up 5 bases, with 9 bases separating them. The CDR3 is CATGRDNEQFF. The CDR3 bases are TGTGCCACTGGACGGGACAATGAGCAGTTCTTC.

The genes are TRBV6-1 and TRBJ1-6; D gene ambiguous. This CDR3 has 15 residues. V lost 3 bases and J 5 bases, leaving 11 bases between the germline ends. The germline CDR1 and CDR2 sequences are MNHNS and SASEGT. This chain's CDR3 is CASSEGSIDNSPLHF. The DNA for the CDR3 is TGTGCCAGCAGTGAGGGCAGCATAGATAATTCACCCCTCCACTTT.

The chain combines TRBV28 with TRBJ1-4, with 8 bases that match TRBD1. The CDR3 has 17 amino acids. Per germline, CDR1 MDHEN and CDR2 SYDVKM. Trimming cost V 5 bases and J 6 bases; bases outside gene matches: 14. CDR3 in amino acids: CASSRTYTRGLYEKLFF. The CDR3 coding sequence is TGTGCCAGCAGTCGAACATACACCAGGGGGCTGTATGAAAAACTGTTTTTT.

V gene TRBV7-3 combines with J gene TRBJ2-5; TRBD1 or TRBD2 may be the D gene (5 bases each). The ends were cut back, 5 bases at V and 1 base at J, with 8 bases in the middle. Germline lookup yields CDR1 SGHTA and CDR2 FQGTGA. CDR3 size: 13 residues. CDR3 DNA sequence: TGTGCCAGCAGCGTAGGGACCCAAGAGACCCAGTACTTC. This sequence encodes CASSVGTQETQYF.

This clone was picked up a small number of times. This rearrangement joins TRBV2 to TRBJ1-2; 7 bases are shared with TRBD1. Germline assignment: CDR1 SNHLY and CDR2 FYNNEI. V lost 6 bases to trimming and J lost 2 bases; unmatched junction nucleotides: 6. This CDR3 has 14 amino acids. The CDR3 region has the DNA TGTGCCAGCAGGGGGACAGCAAACAACTATGGCTACACCTTC. Translating gives CASRGTANNYGYTF. The full variable domain, rest sourced from reference TRBV2 and TRBJ1-2, is EPEVTQTPSHQVTQMGQEVILRCVPISNHLYFYWYRQILGQKVEFLVSFYNNEISEKSEIFDDQFSVERPDGSNFTLKIRSTKLEDSAMYFCASRGTANNYGYTFGSGTRLTVV.

This clone showed up just a few times. It is likely a read error: a sequence one base away is far more abundant. This chain connects TRBV6-5 to TRBJ2-7, with 7 bases that match TRBD1. This CDR3 is 13 amino acids long. The germline gives CDR1 MNHEY, CDR2 SVGAGI. Trimming cost V 7 bases and J 3 bases; bases outside gene matches: 6. The DNA for the CDR3 is TGTGCCAGCAAACCCGGGACAGACTACGAGCAGTACTTC. Amino acids: CASKPGTDYEQYF.